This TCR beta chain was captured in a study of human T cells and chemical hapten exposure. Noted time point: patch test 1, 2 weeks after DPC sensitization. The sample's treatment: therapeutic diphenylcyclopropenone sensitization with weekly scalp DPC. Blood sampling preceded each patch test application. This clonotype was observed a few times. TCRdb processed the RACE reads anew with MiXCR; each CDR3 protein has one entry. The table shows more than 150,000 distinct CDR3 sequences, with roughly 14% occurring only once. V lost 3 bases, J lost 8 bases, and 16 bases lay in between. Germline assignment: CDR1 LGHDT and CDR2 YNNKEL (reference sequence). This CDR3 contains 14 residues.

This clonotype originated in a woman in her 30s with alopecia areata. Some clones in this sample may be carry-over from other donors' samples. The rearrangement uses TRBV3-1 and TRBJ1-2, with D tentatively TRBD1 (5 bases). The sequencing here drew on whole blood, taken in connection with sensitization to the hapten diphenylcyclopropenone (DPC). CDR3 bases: TGTGCCAGCAGCCAGACGGGAGGGGCAGGAGGCTACACCTTC. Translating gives CASSQTGGAGGYTF. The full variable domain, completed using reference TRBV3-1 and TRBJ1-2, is DTAVSQTPKYLVTQMGNDKSIKCEQNLGHDTMYWYKQDSKKFLKIMFSYNNKELIINETVPNRFSPKSPDKAHLNLHINSLELGDSAVYFCASSQTGGAGGYTFGSGTRLTVV.